These 8 T cell receptor beta chains were all obtained from the same sample, sequenced in a study of beta chain features in type 1 diabetes. These receptors are not linked to any known antigen. Expressed TCRB transcripts were sequenced because the entire RNA isolate underwent reverse transcription. TCRdb's table, derived via immunoSEQ multiplex PCR, lists solely in-frame clones and lacks some. The sample lists almost 350,000 clones, about a tenth occurring once. Study results and caveats: Type 1 diabetes patients showed a moderate but significant shortening of TCRB CDR3s in all four CD4+ subsets.

The sequencing input was central memory CD4+ T cells from blood. The receptors stem from a man aged 25-45 years with type 1 diabetes.

V usage is TRBV25-1 and J usage is TRBJ2-2; tentative D call: TRBD2 (6 bases). V shed 8 bases and J shed 3 bases, with 13 bases lying between them. This CDR3 is 14 amino acids long. Germline V gene data show CDR1 as MGHDK and CDR2 as SYGVNS. DNA for the CDR3: TGTGCCAGCGGCGGGGTAGACCACACCGGGGAGCTGTTTTTT. Encoded protein: CASGGVDHTGELFF.

Concerning this clone itself: Relative to the germline gene, one junction end is altered; a read error may explain this. The genes are TRBV5-5 and TRBJ2-3; 10 bases map to TRBD1. From germline, CDR1 is SGHKS and CDR2 YYEKEE (reference sequence). The CDR3 runs to 11 residues. CDR3 amino acids: CASRRDRGWHF. In nucleotides, the CDR3 is TGTGCCAGCAGACGGGACAGGGGCTGGCATTTT.

The table lists this clone with a few counts. The chain is built from TRBV2 and TRBJ2-1; the match to TRBD1 covers 11 bases. There are 15 residues in the CDR3. CDR1 is SNHLY and CDR2 is FYNNEI in the germline V gene. V gave up 5 bases and J gave up 5 bases; unmatched junction bases: 5. The CDR3 loop reads CASSTDRGHNNEQFF. The CDR3 nucleotides read TGTGCCAGCAGTACGGACAGGGGGCATAACAATGAGCAGTTCTTC.

The chain couples TRBV11-2 to TRBJ2-7; 9 bases agree with TRBD2. The germline gives CDR1 SGHAT, CDR2 FQNNGV. The junction had 13 bases not matched to a gene; V was cut back by 0 bases and J by 4 bases. This CDR3 is 18 amino acids long. CDR3 nucleotides: TGTGCCAGCAGCTTAGAAATAGCATTAGCGGGGGAAAAATACGAGCAGTACTTC. It yields the protein CASSLEIALAGEKYEQYF.

The chain combines TRBV29-1 with TRBJ1-1; D is possibly TRBD1 (6 bases). Germline V lookup: CDR1 SQVTM, CDR2 ANQGSEA. Trimming took 5 bases from V and 1 from J, leaving 14 bases between them. The CDR3 runs 14 residues. The chain's CDR3 is CSVRGQGPNTEAFF. The CDR3 coding sequence is TGCAGCGTTCGGGGGCAGGGGCCGAACACTGAAGCTTTCTTT.

This clone occurred a few times. The rearrangement uses TRBV6-5 and TRBJ1-2, with TRBD1 matching 8 bases. Germline CDR1 is MNHEY and CDR2 is SVGAGI. Trimming at V came to 5 bases and at J to 7 bases, leaving 6 bases not matched to a gene. CDR3 length: 13 amino acids. The CDR3 reads CASSGGDRPGYTF. For the CDR3, the DNA is TGTGCCAGCAGTGGGGGGGACAGGCCTGGCTACACCTTC.

This clone was found many times. The chain is built from TRBV7-9 and TRBJ2-3, with a possible D match to TRBD2 (6 bases). The CDR3 extends over 12 amino acids. Germline CDR1 reads SEHNR; CDR2 reads FQNEAQ (reference sequence). Deletions cut 4 bases from V and 4 bases from J, with 6 bases between. CDR3 bases: TGTGCCAGCAGCTGGGGGGCAGATACGCAGTATTTT. This sequence encodes CASSWGADTQYF.

This clone was detected only a few times. V is TRBV7-2 and J is TRBJ2-1; D is perhaps TRBD1 or TRBD2 (6 bases each). Trimming left V 5 bases short and J 0 bases short, with 14 bases between. The CDR3 sequence is 16 residues long. CDR1 is SGHTA, CDR2 FQGNSA, per germline. In DNA, the CDR3 is TGTGCCAGCAGCGCGTGGGGGGCGAGCTCCTACAATGAGCAGTTCTTC. Its protein is CASSAWGASSYNEQFF. Full variable domain (rest looked up from reference TRBV7-2 and TRBJ2-1): GAGVSQSPSNKVTEKGKDVELRCDPISGHTALYWYRQSLGQGLEFLIYFQGNSAPDKSGLPSDRFSAERTGGSVSTLTIQRTQQEDSAVYLCASSAWGASSYNEQFFGPGTRLTVL.